This is a list of T cell receptor beta chains from one sample in a study of vaccination and CD4 T cells after COVID-19. TCRdb analysed the PCR reads with MiXCR anew, one entry per CDR3 protein. The top ten clones hold 24% of a sample with over 4,500 distinct CDR3 sequences, roughly 27% of them seen once. No antigen has been assigned to these receptors. This material consisted of CD4+ T cells from blood, cultured in vitro, taken after SARS-CoV-2 vaccination. These receptors all come from a human donor who had recovered from COVID-19. Each CDR3 is given with its conserved first and last residue. D genes are given only for firm matches. Size is stated for part of the rows, as once, few or many counts, or as a class when the clone is expanded.

cdr3_nt cdr3_aa clone_size j_call v_call d_call
TGTGCCAGCAGCCAACCGCGGGACCACGGCTACACCTTC CASSQPRDHGYTF NA TRBJ1-2 TRBV16 NA
TGCAGTGCTAGAGAGGGGAGGAGCTCCTATAATTCACCCCTCCACTTT CSAREGRSSYNSPLHF few TRBJ1-6 TRBV20-1 NA
TGTGCCAGCAGCTTATGGGGGGTGCAAGAGACCCAGTACTTC CASSLWGVQETQYF NA TRBJ2-5 TRBV7-9 NA
TGTGCCACCAGTGACCCCGGGGCGGGAGTGTCTACGGGGGTCTACAGTACCACAGATACGCAGTATTTT CATSDPGAGVSTGVYSTTDTQYF NA TRBJ2-3 TRBV24-1 TRBD2
TGTGCCAGCAGAGCAGAGGTAGAGACCCAGTACTTC CASRAEVETQYF few TRBJ2-5 TRBV2 NA
TGTGCCAGTAGCCTCTGGCCCCAGCCCCAGCATTTT CASSLWPQPQHF few TRBJ1-5 TRBV19 NA
TGTGCCAGCAGTTTGACAGGGGATGGCTACACCTTC CASSLTGDGYTF NA TRBJ1-2 TRBV27 TRBD1
TGTGCCAGCAGTGTGTTGCAGGGCGGCCAGCCCCAGCATTTT CASSVLQGGQPQHF few TRBJ1-5 TRBV6-1 NA
TGCGCCAGCAGCCAAGTAGGTAACTATGGCTACACCTTC CASSQVGNYGYTF NA TRBJ1-2 TRBV4-1 NA
TGTGCCATCAGTAAACAGGGTACGGAGCAGTTCTTC CAISKQGTEQFF NA TRBJ2-1 TRBV10-3 NA
TGTGCCAGCAGTTTAGGGGGTTCACCCCTCCACTTT CASSLGGSPLHF medium-sized TRBJ1-6 TRBV27 NA
TGTGCCAGCAGGGGGCCTCGGGCGTACAATCAGCCCCAGCATTTT CASRGPRAYNQPQHF NA TRBJ1-5 TRBV27 NA
TGTGCCAGCACCCGACAGAGCAATCAGCCCCAGCATTTT CASTRQSNQPQHF medium-sized TRBJ1-5 TRBV7-4 NA
TGTGCCAGCAGTGAGCCCCTCCAGCCCCAGCATTTT CASSEPLQPQHF few TRBJ1-5 TRBV6-1 NA